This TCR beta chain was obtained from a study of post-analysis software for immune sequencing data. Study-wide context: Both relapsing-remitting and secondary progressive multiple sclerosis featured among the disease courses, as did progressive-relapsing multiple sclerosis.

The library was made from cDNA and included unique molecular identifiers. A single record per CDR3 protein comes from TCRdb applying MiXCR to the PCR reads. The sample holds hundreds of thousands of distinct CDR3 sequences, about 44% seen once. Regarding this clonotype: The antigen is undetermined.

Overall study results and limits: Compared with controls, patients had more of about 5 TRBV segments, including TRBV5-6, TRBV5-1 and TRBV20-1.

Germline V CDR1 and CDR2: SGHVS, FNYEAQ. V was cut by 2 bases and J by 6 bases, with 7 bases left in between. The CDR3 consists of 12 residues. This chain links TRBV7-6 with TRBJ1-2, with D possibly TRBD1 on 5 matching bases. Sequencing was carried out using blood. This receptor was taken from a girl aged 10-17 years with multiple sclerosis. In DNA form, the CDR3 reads TGTGCCAGCAGCTTACAGGGACATGGCTACACCTTC. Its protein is CASSLQGHGYTF.